The 26 T cell receptor beta chains presented below share a single source sample, sequenced in a study of blood T cell repertoires in COVID-19. Data came from immunoSEQ multiplex PCR; TCRdb stores just in-frame clones and leaves some out. This table has 120,000 to 150,000 clones, over 75% appearing once. Sequencing input: PBMCs or T cells enriched from blood (not recorded which). These receptor sequences come from a woman aged 30 to 39 with acute COVID-19.

This chain links TRBV28 with TRBJ1-1; D ambiguous. The germline V gene encodes CDR1 MDHEN and CDR2 SYDVKM. With 4 bases removed from V and 6 bases from J, the gap between germline ends came to 9 bases. This CDR3 has 12 residues. The CDR3 loop reads CASSSSVAEAFF. Written as DNA, the CDR3 is TGTGCCAGCAGTTCCTCTGTCGCTGAAGCTTTCTTT. Supplemented by reference TRBV28 and TRBJ1-1, the full variable domain reads DVKVTQSSRYLVKRTGEKVFLECVQDMDHENMFWYRQDPGLGLRLIYFSYDVKMKEKGDIPEGYSVSREKKERFSLILESASTNQTSMYLCASSSSVAEAFFGQGTRLTVV.

The chain has TRBV10-3 and TRBJ2-4, with D possibly being TRBD2 (5 bases). V was cut by 3 bases and J by 0 bases, with 9 bases left in between. CDR1 ENHRY and CDR2 SYGVKD come from the germline V gene. The CDR3 has 15 amino acids. CDR3 in DNA: TGTGCCATCAGTGAACCCGGACTAGCCAAAAACATTCAGTACTTC. Protein: CAISEPGLAKNIQYF.

The gene calls are TRBV29-1 and TRBJ2-1; TRBD2 matches at 7 bases. Germline V lookup: CDR1 SQVTM, CDR2 ANQGSEA. There are 14 residues in the CDR3. V lost 5 bases, J lost 10 bases, and 14 bases stayed unmatched. The CDR3 DNA reads as TGCAGCGTTTTGGGGTCTAGCGGAGATCCGGAGCAGTTCTTC. Its translation is CSVLGSSGDPEQFF.

The chain joins TRBV6-5 to TRBJ2-5; D unclear. This CDR3 has 14 residues. Germline V gene sequence: CDR1 MNHEY, CDR2 SVGAGI. Trimming removed 2 bases at V and 5 bases at J, with 12 bases between. The DNA of the CDR3 is TGTGCCAGCAGTTACGGCGGCGTTGTGGAGACCCAGTACTTC. This encodes CASSYGGVVETQYF.

The chain carries TRBV13 and TRBJ2-7; D is possibly TRBD1 (6 bases). The CDR3 consists of 14 residues. Trimming removed 3 bases from V and 0 bases from J, with 9 bases in between. Looked up from germline, CDR1 is PRHDT and CDR2 is FYEKMQ (reference sequence). CDR3 sequence reads: CASSLTGFSYEQYF. Here the CDR3 DNA reads TGTGCCAGCAGCTTGACAGGTTTCTCCTACGAGCAGTACTTC.

The V and J genes are TRBV10-3 and TRBJ1-6; D call uncertain. Germline-derived CDR1 and CDR2 are ENHRY and SYGVKD. The CDR3 extends over 13 amino acids. Trimming left V 1 base short and J 9 bases short, with 7 bases between. The CDR3 is CAISEWEGSPLHF. The CDR3, as DNA: TGTGCCATCAGTGAGTGGGAGGGTTCACCCCTCCACTTT.

This clone was detected a few times. CDR3 protein: CASSLDPVEAGTDTQYF. CDR3 nucleotides: TGTGCCAGCAGCTTAGACCCCGTGGAGGCGGGCACAGATACGCAGTATTTT. The chain recombines TRBV7-8 with TRBJ2-3; a weak D match, TRBD2 (5 bases). V dropped 1 base and J dropped 1 base, with 15 bases sitting between them. Looked up from germline, CDR1 is SGHVS and CDR2 is FQNEAQ. This CDR3 contains 17 residues.

The chain is built from TRBV7-6 and TRBJ2-2, with a tentative D call TRBD2 (5 bases). V lost 4 bases, J lost 7 bases, and 13 bases lay in between. The CDR3 runs 14 residues. Germline V gives CDR1 SGHVS, CDR2 FNYEAQ. The CDR3 nucleotides are TGTGCCAGCAGCTCTACTAGTTTTCTCGGGGAGCTGTTTTTT. It translates to CASSSTSFLGELFF.

The chain employs TRBV6-1 and TRBJ2-7; 7 positions agree with TRBD2. V shed 1 base, J shed 3 bases, and the junction held 12 bases outside the gene matches. CDR3 length equals 17 residues. In germline, CDR1 is MNHNS, CDR2 SASEGT. CDR3 bases: TGTGCCAGCAGTGAAGAGGTCTGGCGGGAGATTTTCTACGAGCAGTACTTC. Translated, it gives CASSEEVWREIFYEQYF.

A few counts support this clone. The CDR3 nucleotides read TGTGCCAGCAGCCAAGTTGCTAGCGGGAGGGGGGAGACCCAGTACTTC. It codes for CASSQVASGRGETQYF. The V gene is TRBV3-1 (or the pseudogene TRBV3-2), the J gene TRBJ2-5; 12 bases are shared with TRBD2. CDR3 length equals 16 residues. V lost 1 base, J lost 5 bases, and 5 bases stayed unmatched. CDR1 LGHDT and CDR2 YNNKEL come from the germline V gene (reference sequence).

The chain has TRBV5-4 and TRBJ1-2; 7 bases map to TRBD1. The length of the CDR3 is 18 residues. Looked up from germline, CDR1 is SGHNT and CDR2 is YYREEE (reference sequence). The J segment lost 2 bases and the V segment lost 4 bases, leaving 17 bases of the junction unmatched. CDR3 amino acids: CASSRIPPRDRSNYGYTF. The CDR3 DNA reads TGTGCCAGCAGCCGTATTCCTCCGAGGGACAGATCAAACTATGGCTACACCTTC.

This clone was seen only a few times. The J gene is TRBJ1-2, the V gene TRBV20-1, with D possibly matching TRBD1 (5 bases). The V end was cut by 8 bases, the J end by 8 bases, with 15 bases between. The CDR3 has 11 amino acids. Looked up from germline, CDR1 is DFQATT and CDR2 is SNEGSKA (reference sequence). The CDR3 is CSFDQGRGYTF. The CDR3 coding sequence is TGCAGTTTTGATCAGGGCCGGGGCTACACCTTC.

This clone was picked up one time. The chain uses TRBV11-2 and TRBJ2-7, with 8 bases aligning to TRBD2. Germline CDR1 and CDR2: SGHAT and FQNNGV. Trimming removed 6 bases from V and 3 bases from J; junction bases left unmatched: 10. This CDR3 is 15 amino acids long. CDR3 residues: CASRRIAGRDYEQYF. The CDR3 nucleotides are TGTGCCAGCAGGAGAATAGCGGGACGAGACTACGAGCAGTACTTC.

The chain employs TRBV7-8 and TRBJ2-1; TRBD2 aligns across 7 bases. J gave up 3 bases and V 7 bases, and 9 bases lay outside the gene matches. Germline-derived CDR1 and CDR2 are SGHVS and FQNEAQ. The CDR3 consists of 15 residues. The CDR3 sequence is CASKVAGVSYNEQFF. The CDR3 region has the DNA TGTGCCAGCAAAGTCGCGGGAGTGAGCTACAATGAGCAGTTCTTC.

This rearrangement joins TRBV28 to TRBJ1-6, with D possibly TRBD1 on 6 matching bases. The germline V and J ends were trimmed by 5 bases and 6 bases, with 20 bases remaining between them. This CDR3 has 17 amino acids. Per the germline V gene, CDR1 is MDHEN and CDR2 is SYDVKM. The CDR3 loop reads CASSPYRLDRSNSPLHF. In nucleotides, the CDR3 is TGTGCCAGCAGTCCATACAGGCTGGACAGATCTAATTCACCCCTCCACTTT.

Comments on this clone: A junction boundary mismatches the germline segment, possibly from a read error. The rearrangement uses TRBV9 and TRBJ2-1; 7 nucleotides line up with TRBD2. The length of the CDR3 is 16 residues. The germline CDR1 and CDR2 sequences are SGDLS and YYNGEE. Here the CDR3 DNA reads TGTGCCAGCAGCGCAGGCGGGGGAGGCTCCTACGATGAGCAGTTCTTC. Its protein is CASSAGGGGSYDEQFF.

The rearrangement joins TRBV28 to TRBJ2-1; weak D call: TRBD1 (5 bases). CDR1 and CDR2 from the germline V gene are MDHEN and SYDVKM. The V end lost 5 bases, the J end lost 3 bases, and 8 bases lay between the germline ends. This CDR3 has 13 amino acids. In nucleotides, the CDR3 is TGTGCCAGCAGTCCTGGACACTACAATGAGCAGTTCTTC. The encoded protein is CASSPGHYNEQFF.

This clone was observed once. V gene TRBV7-9 combines with J gene TRBJ2-1; D is undetermined. Trimming shortened V by 5 bases and J by 6 bases, and 11 bases separated the two germline ends. The CDR3 is 13 residues long. The germline V gene has CDR1 SEHNR and CDR2 FQNEAQ (reference sequence). CDR3 region: CASSRTSANEQFF. As DNA, the CDR3 is TGTGCCAGCAGCCGTACTTCCGCCAATGAGCAGTTCTTC.

The gene calls are TRBV4-3 and TRBJ2-5, with 10 bases that match TRBD1. CDR3 length: 18 amino acids. The V and J ends lost 1 base and 2 bases, in that order; junction bases with no gene match: 10. Germline CDR1 LGHNA, CDR2 YSLEER. The CDR3 coding sequence is TGCGCCAGCAGCCAAGTAGTAGGGACAGGGGACGATCAAGAGACCCAGTACTTC. Translation gives CASSQVVGTGDDQETQYF.

V usage is TRBV27 and J usage is TRBJ1-6; tentatively, D is TRBD1 (5 bases). Germline V gives CDR1 MNHEY, CDR2 SMNVEV (reference sequence). Deletions cut 6 bases from V and 9 bases from J, with 18 bases between. The CDR3 runs 15 residues. CDR3 protein: CASSLGGQESSPLHF. CDR3 sequence (DNA): TGTGCCAGCAGCTTGGGGGGTCAGGAGAGTTCACCCCTCCACTTT.

This chain connects TRBV3-1 (or the pseudogene TRBV3-2) to TRBJ2-1; TRBD2 agrees at 8 bases. The CDR3 has 15 residues. Germline-derived CDR1 and CDR2 are LGHDT and YNNKEL (reference sequence). V lost 4 bases and J lost 9; bases outside the gene matches: 11. The CDR3 DNA reads as TGTGCCAGCAGCCCGACCGGGACTAGTCTCAGTGAGCAGTTCTTC. Translation gives CASSPTGTSLSEQFF.

This chain links TRBV5-6 with TRBJ1-2; D gene unclear. Germline V gene data show CDR1 as SGHDT and CDR2 as YYEEEE. The CDR3 loop spans 14 amino acids. Trimming shortened V by 9 bases and J by 1 base, and 16 bases separated the two germline ends. The DNA for the CDR3 is TGTGCCACCACCGATGTGCGGGGTAACTATGGCTACACCTTC. Translating gives CATTDVRGNYGYTF. Variable domain in full (rest from reference TRBV5-6 and TRBJ1-2): DAGVTQSPTHLIKTRGQQVTLRCSPKSGHDTVSWYQQALGQGPQFIFQYYEEEERQRGNFPDRFSGHQFPNYSSELNVNALLLGDSALYLCATTDVRGNYGYTFGSGTRLTVV.

The chain combines TRBV15 with TRBJ1-2; TRBD1 matches at 7 bases. The CDR3 extends over 14 amino acids. The germline V gene encodes CDR1 LNHNV and CDR2 YYDKDF (reference sequence). The ends lost 1 base at V and 8 bases at J; junction bases unmatched: 7. The DNA for the CDR3 is TGTGCCACCAGCAGAGCTACAGGGGATAAAGGCTACACCTTC. It codes for CATSRATGDKGYTF.

Comment on this clone: The same CDR3 also results from other DNA sequences found in this sample. The J gene is TRBJ2-7, the V gene TRBV18; a weak D match, TRBD2 (5 bases). V dropped 3 bases and J dropped 0 bases, with 6 bases sitting between them. Germline loops: CDR1 KGHSH, CDR2 LQKENI. The CDR3 is 13 amino acids. CDR3 amino acids: CASSPGSSYEQYF. DNA of the CDR3: TGTGCCAGCTCACCTGGGAGCTCCTACGAGCAGTACTTC.

The chain links TRBV2 to TRBJ2-7, with 9 bases lining up with TRBD2. V gave up 0 bases and J gave up 3 bases; unmatched junction bases: 3. The CDR3 is 15 amino acids. Germline V gene lookup returns CDR1 SNHLY and CDR2 FYNNEI. The CDR3 bases are TGTGCCAGCAGTGAAGCCTTAGCGGGAGACTACGAGCAGTACTTC. Protein: CASSEALAGDYEQYF.

The rearrangement uses TRBV10-3 and TRBJ2-5; TRBD2 agrees at 7 bases. V shed 1 base, J shed 11 bases, and the junction held 7 bases outside the gene matches. This CDR3 comprises 13 residues. Germline assignment: CDR1 ENHRY and CDR2 SYGVKD. CDR3 DNA sequence: TGTGCCATCAGTGAGTTCCTCCTAGCGGCTCAGTACTTC. Translation: CAISEFLLAAQYF.